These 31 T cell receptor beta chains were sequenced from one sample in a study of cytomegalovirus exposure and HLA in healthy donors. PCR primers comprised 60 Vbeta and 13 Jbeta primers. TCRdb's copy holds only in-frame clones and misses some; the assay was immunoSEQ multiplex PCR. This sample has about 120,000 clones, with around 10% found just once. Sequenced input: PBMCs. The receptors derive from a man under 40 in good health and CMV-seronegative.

CDR3 in amino acids: CASSELWPPTGELFF. The CDR3 region has the DNA TGTGCCAGCAGTGAACTCTGGCCTCCCACCGGGGAGCTGTTTTTT. The chain couples TRBV6-1 to TRBJ2-2; D not certain. The V and J ends lost 2 bases and 4 bases respectively, with 11 bases between them. Germline loops: CDR1 MNHNS, CDR2 SASEGT. This CDR3 is 15 amino acids long.

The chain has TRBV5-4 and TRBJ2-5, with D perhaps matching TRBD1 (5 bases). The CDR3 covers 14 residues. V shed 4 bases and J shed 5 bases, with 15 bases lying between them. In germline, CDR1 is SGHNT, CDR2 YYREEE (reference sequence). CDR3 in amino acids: CASSPIQVPETQYF. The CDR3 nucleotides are TGTGCCAGCAGCCCGATACAGGTCCCCGAGACCCAGTACTTC.

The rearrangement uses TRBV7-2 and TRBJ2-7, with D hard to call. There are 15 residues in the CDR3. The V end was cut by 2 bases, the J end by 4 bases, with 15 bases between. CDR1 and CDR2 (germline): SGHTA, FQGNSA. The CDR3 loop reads CASSLNLGPPYEQYF. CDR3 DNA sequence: TGTGCCAGCAGCTTAAACCTAGGCCCCCCGTACGAGCAGTACTTC.

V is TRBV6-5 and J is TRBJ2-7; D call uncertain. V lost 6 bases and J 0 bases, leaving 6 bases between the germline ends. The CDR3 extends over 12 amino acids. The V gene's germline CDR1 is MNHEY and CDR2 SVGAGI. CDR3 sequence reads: CASRSSSYEQYF. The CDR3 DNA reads TGTGCCAGCAGAAGTAGCTCCTACGAGCAGTACTTC.

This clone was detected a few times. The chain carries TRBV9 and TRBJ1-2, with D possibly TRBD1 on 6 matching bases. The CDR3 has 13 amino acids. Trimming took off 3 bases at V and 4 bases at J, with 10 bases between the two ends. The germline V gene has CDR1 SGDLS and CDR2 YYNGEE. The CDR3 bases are TGTGCCAGCAGCGCCGGGACATCCTATGGCTACACCTTC. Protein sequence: CASSAGTSYGYTF.

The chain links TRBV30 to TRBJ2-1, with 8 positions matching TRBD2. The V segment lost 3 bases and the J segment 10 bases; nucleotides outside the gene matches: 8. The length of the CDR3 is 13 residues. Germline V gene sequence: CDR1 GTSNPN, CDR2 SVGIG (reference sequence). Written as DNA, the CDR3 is TGTGCCTGGAGACGTGGACTAGCTAACGAGCAGTTCTTC. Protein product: CAWRRGLANEQFF.

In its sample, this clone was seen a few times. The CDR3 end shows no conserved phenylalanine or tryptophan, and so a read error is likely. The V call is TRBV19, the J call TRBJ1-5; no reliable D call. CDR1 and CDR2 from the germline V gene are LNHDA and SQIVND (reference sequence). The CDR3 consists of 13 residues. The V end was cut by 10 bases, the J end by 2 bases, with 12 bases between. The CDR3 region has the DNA TGTGCCACGGCGGGGATGGGCAATCAGCCCCAGCATGTT. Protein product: CATAGMGNQPQHV.

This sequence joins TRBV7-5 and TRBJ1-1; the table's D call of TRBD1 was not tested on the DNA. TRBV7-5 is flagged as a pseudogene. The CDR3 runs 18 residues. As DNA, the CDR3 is TGTGCCAGAAGCGTCGAGGGGGGGGACAGGCGGAAGAACACTGAAGCTTTCTTT. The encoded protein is CARSVEGGDRRKNTEAFF.

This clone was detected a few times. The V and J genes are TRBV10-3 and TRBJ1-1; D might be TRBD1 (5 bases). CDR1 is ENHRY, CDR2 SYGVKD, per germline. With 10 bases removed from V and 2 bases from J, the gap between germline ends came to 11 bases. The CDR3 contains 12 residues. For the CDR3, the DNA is TGTGCCACGGGAGGGGCCAACACTGAAGCTTTCTTT. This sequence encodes CATGGANTEAFF.

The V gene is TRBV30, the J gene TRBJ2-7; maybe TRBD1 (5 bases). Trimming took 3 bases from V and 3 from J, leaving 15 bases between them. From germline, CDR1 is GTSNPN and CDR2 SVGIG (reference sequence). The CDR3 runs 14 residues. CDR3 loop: CAWSPRGLIYEQYF. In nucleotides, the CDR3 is TGTGCCTGGAGCCCTAGGGGTCTAATCTACGAGCAGTACTTC.

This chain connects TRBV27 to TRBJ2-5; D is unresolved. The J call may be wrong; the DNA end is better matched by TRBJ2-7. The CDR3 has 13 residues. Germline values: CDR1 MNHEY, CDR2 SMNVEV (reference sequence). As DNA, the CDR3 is TGTGCCAGCAGTTTGAAAGTCAACTACGAGCAGTACTTC. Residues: CASSLKVNYEQYF.

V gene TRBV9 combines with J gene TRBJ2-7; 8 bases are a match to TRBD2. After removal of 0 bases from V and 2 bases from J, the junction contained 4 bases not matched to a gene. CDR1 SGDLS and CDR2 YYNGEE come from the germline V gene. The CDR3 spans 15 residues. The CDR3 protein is CASSVAPGGAYEQYF. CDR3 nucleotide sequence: TGTGCCAGCAGCGTAGCTCCCGGGGGGGCCTACGAGCAGTACTTC. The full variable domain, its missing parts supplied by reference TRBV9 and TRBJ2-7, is DSGVTQTPKHLITATGQRVTLRCSPRSGDLSVYWYQQSLDQGLQFLIQYYNGEERAKGNILERFSAQQFPDLHSELNLSSLELGDSALYFCASSVAPGGAYEQYFGPGTRLTVT.

CDR3 DNA: TGTGCCAGCAGGCAAACCGGGATTGGGAACACCGGGGAGCTGTTTTTT. Protein product: CASRQTGIGNTGELFF. The chain combines TRBV28 with TRBJ2-2, with D perhaps TRBD2 (5 bases). This CDR3 spans 16 amino acids. Germline V gene data show CDR1 as MDHEN and CDR2 as SYDVKM. V dropped 6 bases and J dropped 1 base, with 15 bases sitting between them.

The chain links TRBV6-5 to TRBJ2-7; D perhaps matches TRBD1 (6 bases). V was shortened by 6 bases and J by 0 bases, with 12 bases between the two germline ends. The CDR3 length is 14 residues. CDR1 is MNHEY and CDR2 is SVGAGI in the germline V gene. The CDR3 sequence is CASRDSGDSYEQYF. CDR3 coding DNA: TGTGCCAGCAGAGATTCAGGGGACTCCTACGAGCAGTACTTC.

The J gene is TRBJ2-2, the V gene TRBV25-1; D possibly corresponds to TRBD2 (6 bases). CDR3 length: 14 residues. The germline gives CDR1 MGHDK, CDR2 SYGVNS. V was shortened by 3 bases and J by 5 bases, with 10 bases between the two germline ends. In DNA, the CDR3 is TGTGCCAGCAGTGAGGGGGGAAGGACCGGGGAGCTGTTTTTT. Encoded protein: CASSEGGRTGELFF.

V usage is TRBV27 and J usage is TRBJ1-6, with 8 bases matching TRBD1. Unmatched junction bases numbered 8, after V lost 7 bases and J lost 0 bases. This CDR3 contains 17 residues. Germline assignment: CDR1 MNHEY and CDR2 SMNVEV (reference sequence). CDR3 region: CASTPGQVGSYNSPLHF. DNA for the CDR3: TGTGCCAGCACCCCGGGACAGGTGGGCTCCTATAATTCACCCCTCCACTTT.

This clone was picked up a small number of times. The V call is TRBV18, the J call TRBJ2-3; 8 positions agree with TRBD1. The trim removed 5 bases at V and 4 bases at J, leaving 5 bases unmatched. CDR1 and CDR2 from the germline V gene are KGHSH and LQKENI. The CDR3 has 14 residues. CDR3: CASSGTGGPDTQYF. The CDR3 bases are TGTGCCAGCTCAGGGACAGGCGGGCCAGATACGCAGTATTTT. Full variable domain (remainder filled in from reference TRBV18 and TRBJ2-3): NAGVMQNPRHLVRRRGQEARLRCSPMKGHSHVYWYRQLPEEGLKFMVYLQKENIIDESGMPKERFSAEFPKEGPSILRIQQVVRGDSAAYFCASSGTGGPDTQYFGPGTRLTVL.

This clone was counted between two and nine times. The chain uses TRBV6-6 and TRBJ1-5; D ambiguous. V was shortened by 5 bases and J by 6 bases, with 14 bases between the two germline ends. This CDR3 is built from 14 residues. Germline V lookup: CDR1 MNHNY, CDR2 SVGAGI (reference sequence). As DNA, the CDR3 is TGTGCCAGCAGTCCTCGGGGTTCCAGTCAGCCCCAGCATTTT. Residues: CASSPRGSSQPQHF.

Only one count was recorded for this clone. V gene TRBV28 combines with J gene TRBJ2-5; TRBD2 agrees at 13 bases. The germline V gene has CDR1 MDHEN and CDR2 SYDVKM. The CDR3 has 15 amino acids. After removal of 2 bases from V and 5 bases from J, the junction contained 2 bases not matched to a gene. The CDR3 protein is CASSLGLAGVETQYF. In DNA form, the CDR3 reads TGTGCCAGCAGTTTAGGACTAGCGGGAGTGGAGACCCAGTACTTC.

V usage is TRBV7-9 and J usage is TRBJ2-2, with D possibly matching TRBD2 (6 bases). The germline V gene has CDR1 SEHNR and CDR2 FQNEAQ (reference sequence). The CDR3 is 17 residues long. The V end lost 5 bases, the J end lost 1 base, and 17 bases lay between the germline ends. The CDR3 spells CASSLGDFRGNTGELFF. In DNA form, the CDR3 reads TGTGCCAGCAGCCTAGGGGACTTTAGGGGGAACACCGGGGAGCTGTTTTTT.

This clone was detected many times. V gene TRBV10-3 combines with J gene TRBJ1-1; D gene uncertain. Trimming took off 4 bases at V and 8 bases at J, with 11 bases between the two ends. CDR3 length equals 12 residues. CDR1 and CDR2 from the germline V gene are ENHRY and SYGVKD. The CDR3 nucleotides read TGTGCCATCAGTGGCCCTAGAAGCGAAGCTTTCTTT. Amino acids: CAISGPRSEAFF.

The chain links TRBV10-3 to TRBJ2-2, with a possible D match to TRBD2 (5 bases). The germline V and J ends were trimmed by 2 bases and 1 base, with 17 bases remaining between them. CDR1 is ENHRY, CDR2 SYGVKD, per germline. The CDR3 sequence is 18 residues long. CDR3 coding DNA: TGTGCCATCAGTGAGGCTGTTAAGTTGAGGGAGAACACCGGGGAGCTGTTTTTT. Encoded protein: CAISEAVKLRENTGELFF.

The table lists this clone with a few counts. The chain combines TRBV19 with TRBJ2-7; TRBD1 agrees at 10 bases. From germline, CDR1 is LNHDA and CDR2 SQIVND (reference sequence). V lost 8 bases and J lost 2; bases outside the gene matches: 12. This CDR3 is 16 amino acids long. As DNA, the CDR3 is TGTGCCAGTGCAGGGACGACAGGGGGCTGGACCTACGAGCAGTACTTC. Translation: CASAGTTGGWTYEQYF.

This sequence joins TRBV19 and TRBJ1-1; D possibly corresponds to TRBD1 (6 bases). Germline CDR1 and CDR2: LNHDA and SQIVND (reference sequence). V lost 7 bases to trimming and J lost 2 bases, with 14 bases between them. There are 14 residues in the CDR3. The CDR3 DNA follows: TGTGCCAGTAATACTGGACAGATTAACACTGAAGCTTTCTTT. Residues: CASNTGQINTEAFF.

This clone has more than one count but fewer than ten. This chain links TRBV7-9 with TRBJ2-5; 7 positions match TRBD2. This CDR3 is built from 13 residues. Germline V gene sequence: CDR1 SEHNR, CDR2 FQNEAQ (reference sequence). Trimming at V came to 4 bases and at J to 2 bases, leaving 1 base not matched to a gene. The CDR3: CASSWGGQETQYF. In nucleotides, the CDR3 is TGTGCCAGCAGCTGGGGGGGGCAAGAGACCCAGTACTTC.

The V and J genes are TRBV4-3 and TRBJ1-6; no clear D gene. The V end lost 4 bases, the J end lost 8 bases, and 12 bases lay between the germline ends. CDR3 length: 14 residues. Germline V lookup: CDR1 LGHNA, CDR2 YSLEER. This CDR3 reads CASSPATGDSPLHF. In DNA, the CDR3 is TGCGCCAGCAGCCCTGCAACCGGAGATTCACCCCTCCACTTT.

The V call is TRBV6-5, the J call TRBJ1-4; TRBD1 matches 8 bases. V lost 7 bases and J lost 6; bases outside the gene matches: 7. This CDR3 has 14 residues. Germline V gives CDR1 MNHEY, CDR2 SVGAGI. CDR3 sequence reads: CASKPGQEYEKLFF. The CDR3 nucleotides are TGTGCCAGCAAGCCGGGACAGGAGTATGAAAAACTGTTTTTT.

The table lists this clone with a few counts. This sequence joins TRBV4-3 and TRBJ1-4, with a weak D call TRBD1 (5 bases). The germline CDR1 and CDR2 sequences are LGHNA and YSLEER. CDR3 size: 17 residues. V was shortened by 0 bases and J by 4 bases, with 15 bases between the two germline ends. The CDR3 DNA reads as TGCGCCAGCAGCCAAGATGTGGTAGGGGCAAGTAATGAAAAACTGTTTTTT. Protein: CASSQDVVGASNEKLFF.

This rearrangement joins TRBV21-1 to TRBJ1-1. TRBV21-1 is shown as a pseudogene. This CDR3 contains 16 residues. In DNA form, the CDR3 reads TGTGCCAGCAGCCTACGGGACTTCGGGTTGAACACTGAAGCTTTCTTT. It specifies CASSLRDFGLNTEAFF.

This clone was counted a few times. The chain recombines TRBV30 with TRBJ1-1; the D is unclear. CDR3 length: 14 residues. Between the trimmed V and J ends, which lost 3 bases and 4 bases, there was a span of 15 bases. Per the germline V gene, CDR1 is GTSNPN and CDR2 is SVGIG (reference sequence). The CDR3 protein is CAWRSGPSGTEAFF. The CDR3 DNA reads TGTGCCTGGAGGTCTGGACCGAGCGGCACTGAAGCTTTCTTT.

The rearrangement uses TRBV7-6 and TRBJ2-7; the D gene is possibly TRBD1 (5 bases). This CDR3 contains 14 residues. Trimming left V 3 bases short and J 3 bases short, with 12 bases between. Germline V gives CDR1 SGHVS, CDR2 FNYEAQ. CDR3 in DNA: TGTGCCAGCAGCTTCTTAACAGGAGACTACGAGCAGTACTTC. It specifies CASSFLTGDYEQYF.